This TCR beta chain was recorded in a study of T cells in Graves' hyperthyroidism and ophthalmopathy. The germline gives CDR1 KGHDR, CDR2 SFDVKD. Trimming removed 4 bases from V and 7 bases from J; junction bases left unmatched: 8. The CDR3 is 16 amino acids. Researchers took RNA transcripts and amplified the TCR beta CDR3 regions from them. HTBI primers were the set used in a first-round RT-PCR of the TCR CDR3. TCRdb analysed the multiplex PCR reads with MiXCR anew, one entry per CDR3 protein. Of over 650,000 distinct CDR3 sequences listed, about 16% are singletons. Thyroid ultrasound and orbital computed tomography, with clinical symptoms and serum thyroxine and TRAb, informed diagnoses. As for this clonotype: Its antigen is undetermined.

General study findings and limits: In the blood, most expanded thyroid clonotypes above 0.001 appeared as well. Ophthalmopathy, which appeared later, was predicted by the model a median roughly 6.4 months before onset.

The receptor was isolated from a man in his late teens or twenties with Graves' hyperthyroidism. The sample was blood. The chain recombines TRBV24-1 with TRBJ2-1, with TRBD2 matching over 11 bases. CDR3: CATSDTLAGVENEQFF. Written as DNA, the CDR3 is TGTGCCACCAGTGACACACTAGCGGGAGTGGAAAATGAGCAGTTCTTC.